These 27 T cell receptor beta chains were sequenced from one sample in a study of T cell responses to AZD1222 COVID-19 vaccine. Some clones are missing from TCRdb's copy, which holds only in-frame ones; the method was immunoSEQ multiplex PCR. The table includes fewer than 200,000 clones, around nine tenths detected once. Material: peripheral blood, obtained on day 0 of AZD1222 vaccination. The source of these receptors is an adult in good health.

This chain links TRBV9 with TRBJ1-4; no reliable D call. The germline gives CDR1 SGDLS, CDR2 YYNGEE. Trimming shortened V by 4 bases and J by 5 bases, and 9 bases separated the two germline ends. The CDR3 length is 13 residues. CDR3 sequence: CASSYDLNEKLFF. CDR3 coding DNA: TGTGCCAGCAGCTATGACTTGAATGAAAAACTGTTTTTT.

The CDR3 DNA reads as TGTGCCACCAGCAGAGATCTGGACAGGGCCTACGAGCAGTACTTC. Translating it yields CATSRDLDRAYEQYF. J is TRBJ2-7 and V is TRBV15, with 8 bases matching TRBD1. CDR1 is LNHNV, CDR2 YYDKDF, per germline (reference sequence). CDR3 length: 15 residues. The V segment lost 0 bases and the J segment 2 bases; nucleotides outside the gene matches: 3. The full variable domain, with the rest looked up from reference TRBV15 and TRBJ2-7, is DAMVIQNPRYQVTQFGKPVTLSCSQTLNHNVMYWYQQKSSQAPKLLFHYYDKDFNNEADTPDNFQSRRPNTSFCFLDIRSPGLGDTAMYLCATSRDLDRAYEQYFGPGTRLTVT.

This clone was counted a single time. The rearrangement joins TRBV4-1 to TRBJ1-6, with a possible D match to TRBD1 (5 bases). CDR1 and CDR2 from the germline V gene are MGHRA and YSYEKL. The germline V and J ends were trimmed by 4 bases and 14 bases, with 21 bases remaining between them. The CDR3 consists of 15 residues. The CDR3 nucleotides are TGCGCCAGCAGCCCCCGGGACCTCCTTAATTCGGCCCTCCACTTT. Translating it yields CASSPRDLLNSALHF.

The rearrangement links TRBV7-3 to TRBJ2-7, with unresolved D. The CDR3 spans 12 residues. V shed 2 bases and J shed 2 bases, with 4 bases lying between them. The germline CDR1 and CDR2 sequences are SGHTA and FQGTGA. The CDR3: CASSLGAYEQYF. The DNA for the CDR3 is TGTGCCAGCAGCTTAGGTGCCTACGAGCAGTACTTC.

The chain carries TRBV11-3 and TRBJ2-3; D is uncertain. The CDR3 contains 13 residues. Trimming took 0 bases from V and 7 from J, leaving 8 bases between them. CDR1 is SGHNT, CDR2 YENEEA, per germline. The DNA for the CDR3 is TGTGCCAGCAGCTTAGAATTTACCCATACGCAGTATTTT. Translating it yields CASSLEFTHTQYF.

The chain is built from TRBV9 and TRBJ1-1; D remains unclear. Per the germline V gene, CDR1 is SGDLS and CDR2 is YYNGEE. The CDR3 contains 15 residues. The V end lost 0 bases, the J end lost 2 bases, and 11 bases lay between the germline ends. The CDR3 DNA is TGTGCCAGCAGCGTAGTTCAACGGGGAAACACTGAAGCTTTCTTT. The encoded protein is CASSVVQRGNTEAFF.

This chain links TRBV18 with TRBJ2-1; the match to TRBD2 covers 10 bases. V gave up 4 bases and J gave up 4 bases; unmatched junction bases: 19. CDR3 size: 20 residues. Per the germline V gene, CDR1 is KGHSH and CDR2 is LQKENI. CDR3 in amino acids: CASSQGHLRGLAGAYNEQFF. As DNA, the CDR3 is TGTGCCAGCTCACAGGGACACCTGAGGGGGCTAGCGGGGGCTTACAATGAGCAGTTCTTC.

J is TRBJ2-7 and V is TRBV27; 10 nucleotides line up with TRBD1. Trimming cost V 4 bases and J 7 bases; bases outside gene matches: 7. This CDR3 has 14 residues. The germline V gene has CDR1 MNHEY and CDR2 SMNVEV (reference sequence). This CDR3 is CASSSTGTGDEQYF. In nucleotides, the CDR3 is TGTGCCAGCAGTTCTACCGGGACAGGGGATGAGCAGTACTTC.

The rearrangement uses TRBV4-2 and TRBJ2-1; 9 nucleotides line up with TRBD2. The CDR3 covers 17 residues. J gave up 7 bases and V 3 bases, and 13 bases lay outside the gene matches. CDR1 LGHNA and CDR2 YNFKEQ come from the germline V gene. The CDR3 region is CASSQSSVRRGGNEQFF. The CDR3 nucleotides are TGTGCCAGCAGCCAGTCAAGTGTCCGGCGGGGGGGAAATGAGCAGTTCTTC.

Worth noting for this clone: A read error may account for a junction end that differs from germline. DNA for the CDR3: TGTGCTAGCAGCCCTAGTGTCTACTCTAGCACAGATACGCAGTATTTT. It translates to CASSPSVYSSTDTQYF. The chain carries TRBV7-7 and TRBJ2-3, with no clear D. The CDR3 is 16 residues long. The V gene's germline CDR1 is SSHAT and CDR2 FNYEAQ (reference sequence).

V and J are TRBV4-2 and TRBJ1-1; tentative D call: TRBD1 (6 bases). CDR1 and CDR2 from the germline V gene are LGHNA and YNFKEQ. The CDR3 contains 15 residues. Trimming took 0 bases from V and 2 from J, leaving 10 bases between them. The CDR3 coding sequence is TGTGCCAGCAGCCAAGAGACAGGAGTAAACACTGAAGCTTTCTTT. It yields the protein CASSQETGVNTEAFF.

The rearrangement uses TRBV13 and TRBJ1-1; D is possibly TRBD1 (6 bases). The CDR3 is made up of 15 amino acids. Between the trimmed V and J ends, which lost 5 bases and 0 bases, there was a span of 13 bases. Per germline, CDR1 PRHDT and CDR2 FYEKMQ (reference sequence). The CDR3 reads CASSHDRLLNTEAFF. Here the CDR3 DNA reads TGTGCCAGCAGCCATGACAGGTTGTTGAACACTGAAGCTTTCTTT.

The chain has TRBV18 and TRBJ1-3, with D uncertain. There are 14 residues in the CDR3. Germline V gene data show CDR1 as KGHSH and CDR2 as LQKENI. Trimming cost V 2 bases and J 0 bases, with 5 bases left between them. In DNA, the CDR3 is TGTGCCAGCTCACCAGGGATCTCTGGAAACACCATATATTTT. The encoded protein is CASSPGISGNTIYF.

The genes are TRBV7-2 and TRBJ2-7; 7 nucleotides match TRBD2. Germline values: CDR1 SGHTA, CDR2 FQGNSA. The CDR3 is made up of 18 amino acids. V dropped 2 bases and J dropped 0; count of bases not matched to a gene: 13. In DNA, the CDR3 is TGTGCCAGCAGCTTATCGCCCCTTAGCGGGTCCGACTCCTACGAGCAGTACTTC. The encoded protein is CASSLSPLSGSDSYEQYF.

V gene TRBV2 combines with J gene TRBJ2-7; D possibly corresponds to TRBD1 (6 bases). Germline CDR1 and CDR2: SNHLY and FYNNEI. The V end lost 4 bases, the J end lost 3 bases, and 13 bases lay between the germline ends. The CDR3 length is 14 residues. CDR3 loop: CASSGTQGIYEQYF. The CDR3 DNA reads TGTGCCAGCAGTGGGACTCAGGGGATCTACGAGCAGTACTTC.

The table lists this clone with a count of one. CDR3 in DNA: TGTGCCAGCAGCCAAGAGAATAGGGGAAATCAGCCCCAGCATTTT. Its protein product is CASSQENRGNQPQHF. The genes are TRBV4-2 and TRBJ1-5; TRBD1 is a possible D gene (5 bases). V was trimmed by 0 bases and J by 4 bases, leaving 10 bases between them. The CDR3 is made up of 15 amino acids. Germline-derived CDR1 and CDR2 are LGHNA and YNFKEQ.

The gene calls are TRBV2 and TRBJ1-1, with 9 positions matching TRBD1. CDR1 SNHLY and CDR2 FYNNEI come from the germline V gene. V was clipped by 8 bases and J by 4 bases; unmatched bases: 8. CDR3 length: 14 amino acids. As DNA, the CDR3 is TGTGCCAGCGGGCTACAGGGGGCGGGCACTGAAGCTTTCTTT. This codes for CASGLQGAGTEAFF.

This chain uses TRBV2 with TRBJ1-4, with 7 bases aligning to TRBD1. Germline CDR1 SNHLY, CDR2 FYNNEI. V was pared by 11 bases and J by 8 bases, with 14 bases of the junction left unmatched. The CDR3 has 14 amino acids. The CDR3 sequence is CAGRRQGGVEKLFF. The DNA for the CDR3 is TGTGCCGGCCGACGACAGGGTGGTGTAGAAAAACTGTTTTTT.

This sequence joins TRBV3-1 (or the pseudogene TRBV3-2) and TRBJ2-1; D remains ambiguous. Germline CDR1 is LGHDT and CDR2 is YNNKEL (reference sequence). The length of the CDR3 is 15 residues. Trimming stripped 3 bases from V and 3 bases from J, with 12 bases between. CDR3 bases: TGTGCCAGCAGCCACTGGGCGGTTCACTACAATGAGCAGTTCTTC. Translating it yields CASSHWAVHYNEQFF.

This chain joins TRBV7-2 and TRBJ2-1; D remains ambiguous. The CDR3 has 15 residues. Germline V CDR1 and CDR2: SGHTA, FQGNSA. V lost 2 bases and J lost 9, with 17 bases in between. The CDR3 DNA is TGTGCCAGCAGCTTAAGAGTCACCTCAGCTAGTGAGCAGTTCTTC. Amino acids: CASSLRVTSASEQFF.

The CDR3 here is CASSPQARVVGELFF. Here the CDR3 DNA reads TGTGCCAGCTCACCACAAGCCAGGGTCGTCGGGGAGCTGTTTTTT. The chain is built from TRBV18 and TRBJ2-2; D is perhaps TRBD1 (5 bases). Germline V CDR1 and CDR2: KGHSH, LQKENI. The CDR3 spans 15 residues. Trimming took off 1 base at V and 7 bases at J, with 13 bases between the two ends.

The chain uses TRBV6-1 and TRBJ2-5; TRBD1 matches at 7 bases. With V trimmed by 3 bases and J by 4 bases, 8 bases remained unmatched. The CDR3 is 15 residues long. CDR1 and CDR2 (germline): MNHNS, SASEGT. The CDR3 bases are TGTGCCAGCAGTGAGATAAAGGGGGCTCGAGAGACCCAGTACTTC. It is translated as CASSEIKGARETQYF.

The CDR3 region is CASSQVGYRENTEAFF. CDR3 bases: TGCGCCAGCAGCCAAGTGGGATACAGGGAGAACACTGAAGCTTTCTTT. The chain has TRBV4-1 and TRBJ1-1; D might be TRBD1 (6 bases). Trimming removed 1 base from V and 1 base from J, with 13 bases in between. The CDR3 contains 16 residues. Germline V gene data show CDR1 as MGHRA and CDR2 as YSYEKL.

This chain uses TRBV7-2 with TRBJ1-5; D might be TRBD1 (5 bases). Trimming removed 5 bases at V and 0 bases at J, with 11 bases between. The germline V gene encodes CDR1 SGHTA and CDR2 FQGNSA. This CDR3 spans 15 amino acids. This CDR3 reads CASSPRGDSNQPQHF. The CDR3 coding sequence is TGTGCCAGCAGCCCACGGGGGGATAGCAATCAGCCCCAGCATTTT. The variable domain in full, completed from reference TRBV7-2 and TRBJ1-5, reads GAGVSQSPSNKVTEKGKDVELRCDPISGHTALYWYRQSLGQGLEFLIYFQGNSAPDKSGLPSDRFSAERTGGSVSTLTIQRTQQEDSAVYLCASSPRGDSNQPQHFGDGTRLSIL.

V and J are TRBV11-2 and TRBJ2-3; 9 positions match TRBD2. There are 18 residues in the CDR3. The germline V gene encodes CDR1 SGHAT and CDR2 FQNNGV. V trimming: 5 bases; J trimming: 7 bases; junction bases outside the gene matches: 19. The CDR3 here is CASSPLSGGGGEENTQYF. CDR3 nucleotide sequence: TGTGCCAGCAGCCCCCTCTCTGGGGGCGGGGGGGAGGAAAATACGCAGTATTTT.

The chain's CDR3 is CASSLAGTGAGELFF. DNA for the CDR3: TGTGCCAGCAGCTTGGCCGGGACAGGGGCCGGGGAGCTGTTTTTT. The chain is built from TRBV5-4 and TRBJ2-2; 10 bases agree with TRBD1. Germline V gives CDR1 SGHNT, CDR2 YYREEE (reference sequence). V lost 0 bases to trimming and J lost 6 bases; unmatched junction nucleotides: 2. The CDR3 consists of 15 residues.

The V gene is TRBV6-5, the J gene TRBJ1-2; weak D call: TRBD1 (5 bases). Per the germline V gene, CDR1 is MNHEY and CDR2 is SVGAGI. The CDR3 runs to 16 residues. V was cut by 0 bases and J by 5 bases, with 16 bases left in between. CDR3 protein: CASSYSVIGGGYGYTF. CDR3 bases: TGTGCCAGCAGTTACTCGGTTATTGGTGGGGGGTATGGCTACACCTTC.